These 9 T cell receptor beta chains were all obtained from the same sample, sequenced in a study of T-cell memory formation after mild COVID-19. MiXCR, run by TCRdb on the 5' RACE reads, gives a single entry per CDR3 protein. The sample shows 300,000 to 400,000 distinct CDR3 sequences, approximately 16% of them seen only once. What was sequenced was PBMCs or a T cell subset sorted from them (not recorded which). These receptors were taken from a man younger than 35 who had mild COVID-19 (a few samples of this study predate the infection). Cell type and time point are not known.

This chain links TRBV4-1 with TRBJ2-2, with D hard to call. The CDR3 is 14 residues long. The germline V gene encodes CDR1 MGHRA and CDR2 YSYEKL. Trimming shortened V by 2 bases and J by 9 bases, and 13 bases separated the two germline ends. The CDR3 spells CASSQKESLRELFF. The DNA for the CDR3 is TGCGCCAGCAGCCAAAAGGAGTCCCTCAGGGAGCTGTTTTTT.

This sequence joins TRBV7-2 and TRBJ1-1, with 7 nucleotides matching TRBD1. The CDR3 consists of 17 residues. V lost 1 base and J lost 4; bases outside the gene matches: 12. Germline V gene data show CDR1 as SGHTA and CDR2 as FQGNSA. The CDR3: CASSLGYRGAWGTEAFF. The DNA for the CDR3 is TGTGCCAGCAGCTTAGGTTACAGGGGAGCCTGGGGCACTGAAGCTTTCTTT. Together with reference TRBV7-2 and TRBJ1-1, the CDR3 gives the full variable domain: GAGVSQSPSNKVTEKGKDVELRCDPISGHTALYWYRQSLGQGLEFLIYFQGNSAPDKSGLPSDRFSAERTGGSVSTLTIQRTQQEDSAVYLCASSLGYRGAWGTEAFFGQGTRLTVV.

In this sample, this clonotype turned up a few times. The chain joins TRBV27 to TRBJ2-4, with D possibly matching TRBD1 (6 bases). Germline CDR1 reads MNHEY; CDR2 reads SMNVEV (reference sequence). This CDR3 has 14 amino acids. V was shortened by 6 bases and J by 2 bases, with 11 bases between the two germline ends. CDR3 residues: CASRGTGPKNIQYF. The CDR3 nucleotides are TGTGCCAGCAGGGGTACAGGGCCCAAAAACATTCAGTACTTC.

The chain uses TRBV5-1 and TRBJ1-1; TRBD1 is a possible D gene (5 bases). V was shortened by 0 bases and J by 9 bases, with 15 bases between the two germline ends. The CDR3 spans 14 residues. The germline CDR1 and CDR2 sequences are SGHRS and YFSETQ. The CDR3 region is CASSLERGLGQAFF. CDR3 nucleotides: TGCGCCAGCAGCTTGGAGAGGGGTTTAGGGCAAGCTTTCTTT. Full variable domain (outside the CDR3, taken from reference TRBV5-1 and TRBJ1-1): KAGVTQTPRYLIKTRGQQVTLSCSPISGHRSVSWYQQTPGQGLQFLFEYFSETQRNKGNFPGRFSGRQFSNSRSEMNVSTLELGDSALYLCASSLERGLGQAFFGQGTRLTVV.

This chain connects TRBV4-3 to TRBJ2-3, with 8 bases fitting TRBD2. CDR1 is LGHNA and CDR2 is YSLEER in the germline V gene. J lost 0 bases, V lost 4 bases, and 9 bases had no gene match. There are 17 residues in the CDR3. CDR3 nucleotides: TGCGCCAGCAGCCCCAGGGCGAGCGGGGGTAGCACAGATACGCAGTATTTT. This gives the protein CASSPRASGGSTDTQYF.

The rearrangement links TRBV6-2 or TRBV6-3 to TRBJ2-5, with TRBD1 matching over 7 bases. The CDR3 loop spans 15 amino acids. In germline, CDR1 is MNHEY, CDR2 SVGEGT. With 2 bases clipped from V and 6 bases from J, the junction kept 9 bases outside the gene matches. CDR3 in amino acids: CASSYPRQGWQTQYF. The CDR3, as DNA: TGTGCCAGCAGTTACCCCCGACAGGGTTGGCAGACCCAGTACTTC.

This chain joins TRBV7-6 and TRBJ2-3, with 7 nucleotides matching TRBD2. V lost 0 bases, J lost 7 bases, and 7 bases stayed unmatched. CDR1 is SGHVS, CDR2 FNYEAQ, per germline. CDR3 size: 15 residues. CDR3 loop: CASSLAGGRMNTQYF. The DNA of the CDR3 is TGTGCCAGCAGCTTAGCGGGGGGGAGAATGAATACGCAGTATTTT.

The chain joins TRBV5-1 to TRBJ1-2; TRBD1 is a possible D gene (5 bases). Germline loops: CDR1 SGHRS, CDR2 YFSETQ. CDR3 size: 15 residues. V was pared by 2 bases and J by 7 bases, with 18 bases between. The CDR3 loop is CASSFSPPRDFGYTF. CDR3 DNA sequence: TGCGCCAGCAGCTTCTCACCCCCCAGGGACTTTGGCTACACCTTC.

V and J are TRBV5-1 and TRBJ2-1; 8 nucleotides line up with TRBD1. J lost 9 bases, V lost 4 bases, and 15 bases had no gene match. The CDR3 runs to 16 residues. The germline CDR1 and CDR2 sequences are SGHRS and YFSETQ. The CDR3 DNA reads as TGCGCCAGCAGCCCCCAGGACAGGGCCACTTACGGTGAGCAGTTCTTC. It codes for CASSPQDRATYGEQFF.